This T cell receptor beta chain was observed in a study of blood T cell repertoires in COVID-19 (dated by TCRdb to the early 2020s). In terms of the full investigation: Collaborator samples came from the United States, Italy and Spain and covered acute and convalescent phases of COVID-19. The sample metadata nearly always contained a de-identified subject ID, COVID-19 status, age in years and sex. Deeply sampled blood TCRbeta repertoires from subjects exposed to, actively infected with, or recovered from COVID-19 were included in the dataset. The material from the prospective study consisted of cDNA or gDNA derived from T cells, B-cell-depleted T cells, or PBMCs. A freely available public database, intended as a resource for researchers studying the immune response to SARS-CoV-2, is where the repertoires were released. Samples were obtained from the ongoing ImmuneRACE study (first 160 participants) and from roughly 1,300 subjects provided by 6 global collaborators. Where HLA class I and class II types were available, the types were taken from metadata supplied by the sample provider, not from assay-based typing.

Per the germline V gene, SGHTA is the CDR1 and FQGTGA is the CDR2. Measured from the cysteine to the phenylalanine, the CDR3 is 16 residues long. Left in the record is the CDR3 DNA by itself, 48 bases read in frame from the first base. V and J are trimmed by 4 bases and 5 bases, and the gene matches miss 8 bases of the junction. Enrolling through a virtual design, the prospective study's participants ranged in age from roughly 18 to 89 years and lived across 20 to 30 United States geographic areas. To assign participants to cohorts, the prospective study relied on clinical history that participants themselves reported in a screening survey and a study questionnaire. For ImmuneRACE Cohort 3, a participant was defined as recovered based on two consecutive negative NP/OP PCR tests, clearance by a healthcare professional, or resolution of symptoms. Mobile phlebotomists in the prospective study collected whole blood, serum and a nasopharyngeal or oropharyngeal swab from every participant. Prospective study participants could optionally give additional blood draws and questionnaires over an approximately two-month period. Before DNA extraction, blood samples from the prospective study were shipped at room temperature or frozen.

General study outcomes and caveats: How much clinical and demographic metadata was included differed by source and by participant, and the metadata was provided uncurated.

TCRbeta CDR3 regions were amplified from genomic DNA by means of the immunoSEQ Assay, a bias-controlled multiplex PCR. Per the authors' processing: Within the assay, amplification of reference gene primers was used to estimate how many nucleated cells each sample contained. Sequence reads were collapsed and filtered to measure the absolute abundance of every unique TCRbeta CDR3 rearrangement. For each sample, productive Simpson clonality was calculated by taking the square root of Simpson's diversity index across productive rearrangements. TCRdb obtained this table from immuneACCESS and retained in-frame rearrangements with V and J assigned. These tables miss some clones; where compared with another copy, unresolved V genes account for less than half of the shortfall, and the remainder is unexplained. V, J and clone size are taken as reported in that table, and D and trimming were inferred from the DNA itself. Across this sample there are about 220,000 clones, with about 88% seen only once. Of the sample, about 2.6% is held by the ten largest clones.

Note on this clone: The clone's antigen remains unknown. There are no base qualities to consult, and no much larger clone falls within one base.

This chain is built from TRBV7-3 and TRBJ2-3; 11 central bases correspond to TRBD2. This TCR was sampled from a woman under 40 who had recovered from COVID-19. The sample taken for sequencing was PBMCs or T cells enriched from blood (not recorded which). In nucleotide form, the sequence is TGTGCCAGCAGCTCGGGTCCGACTAGCGGGAAAGATACGCAGTATTTT. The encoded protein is CASSSGPTSGKDTQYF.